A single sample gave rise to the 21 T cell receptor beta chains below, sequenced in a study of T-cell reconstitution after alpha-beta-depleted transplantation in children. Using unique molecular identifiers, the investigators prepared the TCRbeta library. One entry per CDR3 protein results from TCRdb running MiXCR on the PCR reads. The data show hundreds of thousands of distinct CDR3 sequences, approximately 32% seen once. Specimen: PBMCs from the stem cell graft donor, collected from the stem cell graft. The receptors shown here come from a human donor who donated a stem cell graft to a child with aplastic anemia.

In this sample, this clonotype turned up a few times. J is TRBJ1-1 and V is TRBV7-8; TRBD1 might be the D (6 bases). V lost 4 bases to trimming and J lost 6 bases, with 15 bases between them. The germline gives CDR1 SGHVS, CDR2 FQNEAQ. This CDR3 is 14 amino acids long. The CDR3 reads CASSSGGPPPEAFF. For the CDR3, the DNA is TGTGCCAGCAGCTCGGGGGGCCCCCCACCTGAAGCTTTCTTT.

The rearrangement links TRBV12-3 or TRBV12-4 to TRBJ2-5; TRBD2 matches 9 bases. This CDR3 comprises 15 residues. The J segment lost 5 bases and the V segment lost 3 bases, leaving 7 bases of the junction unmatched. Here the CDR3 reads CASSFTAGGGETQYF. Written as DNA, the CDR3 is TGTGCCAGCAGTTTTACAGCGGGAGGAGGGGAGACCCAGTACTTC.

The chain is built from TRBV28 and TRBJ2-2, with 7 bases lining up with TRBD1. The V gene end was trimmed by 3 bases and the J gene end by 6 bases; junction bases not matched to a gene: 7. The CDR3 runs 15 residues. Germline CDR1 MDHEN, CDR2 SYDVKM. CDR3 in DNA: TGTGCCAGCAGTTTGATGACAGGGCTCCCCGGGGAGCTGTTTTTT. Protein sequence: CASSLMTGLPGELFF.

There are many counts of this clonotype. The chain joins TRBV2 to TRBJ1-5; D is undetermined. This CDR3 comprises 16 residues. Trimming pared 1 base from V and 4 bases from J, leaving 14 bases between. The germline CDR1 and CDR2 sequences are SNHLY and FYNNEI. The CDR3: CASSEVETGRNQPQHF. CDR3 DNA sequence: TGTGCCAGCAGTGAAGTGGAGACGGGAAGGAATCAGCCCCAGCATTTT.

In this sample, this clonotype turned up a few times. This chain connects TRBV12-3 or TRBV12-4 to TRBJ2-3, with D maybe TRBD2 (5 bases). The CDR3 is 13 amino acids. Trimming took off 7 bases at V and 6 bases at J, with 14 bases between the two ends. CDR3 bases: TGTGCCAGCACCCCCGGGCTAGCTGATACGCAGTATTTT. Amino acid sequence: CASTPGLADTQYF.

J is TRBJ2-1 and V is TRBV7-9; possibly TRBD1 for D (6 bases). The CDR3 totals 17 residues. The germline V gene has CDR1 SEHNR and CDR2 FQNEAQ (reference sequence). V was shortened by 4 bases and J by 0 bases, with 16 bases between the two germline ends. The CDR3 DNA is TGTGCCAGCAGCTCGATCCTGGACAGCAGCTCCTACAATGAGCAGTTCTTC. This translates into CASSSILDSSSYNEQFF.

There are many counts of this clonotype. The chain combines TRBV29-1 with TRBJ2-2, with 9 positions matching TRBD2. Germline V gene data show CDR1 as SQVTM and CDR2 as ANQGSEA. V gave up 2 bases and J gave up 4 bases; unmatched junction bases: 5. This CDR3 is 15 amino acids long. CDR3 sequence: CSVELAGRGTGELFF. In DNA, the CDR3 is TGCAGCGTTGAACTAGCGGGAAGGGGCACCGGGGAGCTGTTTTTT.

This clonotype was recorded at least ten times. The V call is TRBV20-1, the J call TRBJ2-3; D possibly corresponds to TRBD2 (6 bases). V lost 5 bases and J lost 11, with 20 bases in between. Per germline, CDR1 DFQATT and CDR2 SNEGSKA (reference sequence). This CDR3 has 13 residues. CDR3 DNA sequence: TGCAGTGCTTACGGGACTCAACTTCGGGTGCAGTATTTT. Translating it yields CSAYGTQLRVQYF.

Only a few counts were recorded for this clonotype. V and J are TRBV12-3 or TRBV12-4 and TRBJ1-4, with D hard to call. The CDR3 consists of 12 residues. Trimming pared 5 bases from V and 10 bases from J, leaving 11 bases between. This CDR3 is CASSQPGGKLFF. The CDR3 nucleotides read TGTGCCAGCAGTCAACCGGGCGGAAAACTGTTTTTT.

Here the CDR3 DNA reads TGTGCCAGCAGTTTCGGACAGCCCGATAATTCACCCCTCCACTTT. Protein: CASSFGQPDNSPLHF. The chain combines TRBV12-3 or TRBV12-4 with TRBJ1-6; a possible D gene is TRBD1 (6 bases). Deletions cut 3 bases from V and 5 bases from J, with 11 bases between. The CDR3 contains 15 residues.

The J gene is TRBJ1-5, the V gene TRBV7-3; tentative D call: TRBD1 (5 bases). The V and J ends lost 4 bases and 0 bases respectively, with 25 bases between them. The CDR3 consists of 20 residues. From germline, CDR1 is SGHTA and CDR2 FQGTGA. CDR3 coding DNA: TGTGCCAGCAGCTCTGCGTCGGGAGGTCACAGGACCTATAGCAATCAGCCCCAGCATTTT. This translates into CASSSASGGHRTYSNQPQHF.

The V and J genes are TRBV28 and TRBJ1-2, with 11 positions matching TRBD1. V lost 8 bases, J lost 8 bases, and 10 bases stayed unmatched. The CDR3 contains 14 residues. Germline V CDR1 and CDR2: MDHEN, SYDVKM. CDR3 loop: CASLPGTGGRGYTF. In DNA form, the CDR3 reads TGTGCCAGCCTTCCCGGGACAGGGGGGAGGGGCTACACCTTC.

This clonotype came up many times. A read error may account for a junction end that differs from germline. The CDR3 region is CASSSTGGTDTQYF. CDR3 DNA: TGTGCCAGCTCATCGACAGGGGGCACAGATACGCAGTATTTT. The genes are TRBV5-1 and TRBJ2-3; 8 bases line up with TRBD1. Germline CDR1 and CDR2: SGHRS and YFSETQ. The CDR3 contains 14 residues.

This clonotype was observed a few times. The J gene is TRBJ2-6, the V gene TRBV5-6; TRBD1 or TRBD2 may be the D gene (5 bases each). V lost 0 bases to trimming and J lost 3 bases, with 10 bases between them. The CDR3 has 16 amino acids. Germline V gene lookup returns CDR1 SGHDT and CDR2 YYEEEE. The CDR3 loop is CASSLASGSGANVLTF. For the CDR3, the DNA is TGTGCCAGCAGCTTGGCCTCAGGGAGTGGGGCCAACGTCCTGACTTTC.

The chain recombines TRBV6-5 with TRBJ2-1, with 7 bases identical to TRBD2. Germline CDR1 reads MNHEY; CDR2 reads SVGAGI. Trimming removed 0 bases from V and 7 bases from J; junction bases left unmatched: 12. This CDR3 spans 17 amino acids. The CDR3: CASSYSRFSSGLNEQFF. CDR3 bases: TGTGCCAGCAGTTACTCGAGGTTTAGTAGCGGGCTAAATGAGCAGTTCTTC.

The V call is TRBV6-2 or TRBV6-3, the J call TRBJ2-7, with 7 bases aligning to TRBD1. CDR1 and CDR2 from the germline V gene are MNHEY and SVGEGT. This CDR3 contains 12 residues. The J segment lost 2 bases and the V segment lost 6 bases, leaving 1 base of the junction unmatched. The CDR3 bases are TGTGCCAGCAGACAGGGGCCCTACGAGCAGTACTTC. It specifies CASRQGPYEQYF.

The rearrangement joins TRBV27 to TRBJ2-1; 8 nucleotides match TRBD2. With 2 bases clipped from V and 0 bases from J, the junction kept 0 bases outside the gene matches. The V gene's germline CDR1 is MNHEY and CDR2 SMNVEV (reference sequence). The CDR3 is 15 amino acids. The CDR3 spells CASSLGTSSYNEQFF. The CDR3 DNA sequence: TGTGCCAGCAGTTTAGGGACTAGCTCCTACAATGAGCAGTTCTTC.

The chain links TRBV28 to TRBJ2-7, with D possibly being TRBD1 (5 bases). Germline CDR1 and CDR2: MDHEN and SYDVKM. Deletions cut 5 bases from V and 4 bases from J, with 15 bases between. The length of the CDR3 is 14 residues. The CDR3 loop is CASSPTGPRYEQYF. In nucleotides, the CDR3 is TGTGCCAGCAGTCCCACAGGTCCCAGATACGAGCAGTACTTC.

The rearrangement links TRBV27 to TRBJ2-3, with D possibly matching TRBD1 (6 bases). The V and J ends lost 1 base and 9 bases respectively, with 20 bases between them. The CDR3 length is 16 residues. CDR1 MNHEY and CDR2 SMNVEV come from the germline V gene (reference sequence). The CDR3 protein is CASSLLGEEFQGTQYF. The CDR3 DNA reads TGTGCCAGCAGTTTATTGGGGGAAGAGTTTCAGGGGACGCAGTATTTT.

The gene calls are TRBV4-1 and TRBJ2-3; the match to TRBD2 covers 9 bases. The CDR3 runs to 18 residues. Trimming at V came to 0 bases and at J to 3 bases, leaving 10 bases not matched to a gene. Per the germline V gene, CDR1 is MGHRA and CDR2 is YSYEKL. The DNA of the CDR3 is TGCGCCAGCAGCCAAGATCACCGCGGGAGGGCTAAAACAGATACGCAGTATTTT. This gives the protein CASSQDHRGRAKTDTQYF.

This clonotype was seen a handful of times. The genes are TRBV20-1 and TRBJ2-3, with 9 nucleotides matching TRBD2. This CDR3 has 16 residues. V gave up 3 bases and J gave up 6 bases; unmatched junction bases: 13. The germline V gene encodes CDR1 DFQATT and CDR2 SNEGSKA (reference sequence). The chain's CDR3 is CSARLPLAGPGDTQYF. CDR3 in DNA: TGCAGTGCTAGGTTACCGCTAGCGGGGCCTGGGGATACGCAGTATTTT.